Included here is one T cell receptor (beta chain) sequence, with context. Its antigen is undetermined. The record originates from a study of T cell repertoires in cytomegalovirus infection. Study as a whole: In public TCR beta signatures, there were indications of both CMV infection and matching HLA type.

In TCRdb, the reads were re-called with MiXCR into one record per CDR3 protein. Found here are approximately 730,000 distinct CDR3 sequences, around 30% of them singletons; the top ten hold 15% to 20%. Regarding the study as a whole: HLA-C-restricted CMV clonotypes gave the most frequent clonotype in two of eight donors.

The CDR3 sequence is 13 residues long. The J segment lost 10 bases and the V segment lost 7 bases, leaving 11 bases of the junction unmatched. The source of this sequence is a human donor in good health (CMV status not recorded). Some clones in this sample may be carry-over from other donors' samples. Specimen: cultured PBMCs, collected from culture after CMV antigen stimulation. This chain links TRBV12-3 or TRBV12-4 with TRBJ1-1; 8 bases are a match to TRBD1. CDR3 nucleotides: TGTGCCAGCAACCTCGGACAGGGTGGGGTAGCTTTCTTT. Translating it yields CASNLGQGGVAFF.